Below are 14 T cell receptor beta chains sequenced from a single sample in a study of T cell responses to AZD1222 COVID-19 vaccine (dated by TCRdb to the early 2020s). Receptors were amplified or captured by the immunoSEQ multiplex PCR assay. TCRdb's version of the immuneACCESS table is confined to in-frame rearrangements and falls short of the full clone set. An unresolved V gene accounts for under half of the shortfall where checked; the remainder is of unknown origin. For this sample there are over 150,000 clones; 90% appear just once. The leading ten clones occupy roughly 1.6% of the sample. What the time point label conveys for this sample: baseline before first vaccination. The specimen was peripheral blood, collected on day 0 of AZD1222 vaccination. The receptor set was obtained from an adult in good health.

The CDR3 protein is CASSLSRRRATNEKLFF. Written as DNA, the CDR3 is TGTGCCAGCAGCTTATCTAGACGCAGGGCAACTAATGAAAAACTGTTTTTT. The J gene is TRBJ1-4, the V gene TRBV5-8, with a tentative D call TRBD1 (5 bases). This CDR3 has 17 amino acids. Germline-derived CDR1 and CDR2 are SGHTS and YDEGEE. The V end lost 2 bases, the J end lost 0 bases, and 14 bases lay between the germline ends.

V usage is TRBV3-1 (or the pseudogene TRBV3-2) and J usage is TRBJ2-7; no clear D. CDR1 and CDR2 (germline): LGHDT, YNNKEL (reference sequence). The CDR3 has 11 residues. Between the trimmed V and J ends, which lost 1 base and 6 bases, there was a span of 4 bases. CDR3 bases: TGTGCCAGCAGCCAAGTTTCCGAGCAGTACTTC. Protein: CASSQVSEQYF.

The V and J genes are TRBV11-2 and TRBJ1-1; D not resolved. Germline assignment: CDR1 SGHAT and CDR2 FQNNGV. This CDR3 spans 12 amino acids. V lost 0 bases to trimming and J lost 7 bases, with 6 bases between them. The DNA for the CDR3 is TGTGCCAGCAGCTTAGACAGGATTGAAGCTTTCTTT. Its protein is CASSLDRIEAFF.

DNA for the CDR3: TGTGCCAGCAGACCCGAGGCTCAGGGGACCTACGAGCAGTACTTC. It translates to CASRPEAQGTYEQYF. This chain links TRBV2 with TRBJ2-7; D possibly corresponds to TRBD1 (6 bases). This CDR3 is 15 amino acids long. V shed 6 bases and J shed 2 bases, with 17 bases lying between them. Germline CDR1 is SNHLY and CDR2 is FYNNEI.

This clone was detected only a few times. This rearrangement joins TRBV28 to TRBJ1-5, with D possibly TRBD1 on 5 matching bases. The CDR3 length is 16 residues. Germline CDR1 reads MDHEN; CDR2 reads SYDVKM. V lost 3 bases and J lost 0, with 12 bases in between. In nucleotides, the CDR3 is TGTGCCAGCAGTTTGGGAGGGGCCGTTAGCAATCAGCCCCAGCATTTT. Amino acids: CASSLGGAVSNQPQHF. Complete variable domain (other parts from reference TRBV28 and TRBJ1-5): DVKVTQSSRYLVKRTGEKVFLECVQDMDHENMFWYRQDPGLGLRLIYFSYDVKMKEKGDIPEGYSVSREKKERFSLILESASTNQTSMYLCASSLGGAVSNQPQHFGDGTRLSIL.

Here the CDR3 reads CASSAQAGPYEQYF. DNA for the CDR3: TGTGCCAGCAGCGCTCAGGCGGGGCCCTACGAGCAGTACTTC. The chain recombines TRBV9 with TRBJ2-7; perhaps TRBD2 as D (6 bases). The V gene's germline CDR1 is SGDLS and CDR2 YYNGEE. The ends were cut back, 3 bases at V and 2 bases at J, with 12 bases in the middle. The CDR3 spans 14 residues.

The rearrangement joins TRBV7-2 to TRBJ2-3; D is ambiguous. The V and J ends lost 5 bases and 10 bases respectively, with 16 bases between them. The CDR3 extends over 13 amino acids. Germline values: CDR1 SGHTA, CDR2 FQGNSA. The CDR3 loop reads CASSPPELLSQYF. CDR3 coding DNA: TGTGCCAGCAGCCCCCCCGAACTGCTATCGCAGTATTTT.

The V gene is TRBV28, the J gene TRBJ1-2, with D tentatively TRBD1 (6 bases). The germline V gene has CDR1 MDHEN and CDR2 SYDVKM. The CDR3 is 16 residues long. V lost 1 base to trimming and J lost 4 bases, with 16 bases between them. DNA of the CDR3: TGTGCCAGCAGTTTATTTGAGGCGGCAGGGGCCTATGGCTACACCTTC. Its translation: CASSLFEAAGAYGYTF.

This clone occurred once. The rearrangement uses TRBV28 and TRBJ2-7, with 7 nucleotides matching TRBD1. Looked up from germline, CDR1 is MDHEN and CDR2 is SYDVKM. V gave up 4 bases and J gave up 4 bases; unmatched junction bases: 10. This CDR3 has 15 amino acids. The CDR3 sequence: CASSSLTGTDYEQYF. The DNA of the CDR3 is TGTGCCAGCAGTTCCCTTACCGGGACAGATTACGAGCAGTACTTC.

This clone has a single count. Other DNA sequences within the sample encode an identical CDR3. The V call is TRBV14, the J call TRBJ1-2; 11 nucleotides line up with TRBD1. The CDR3 is made up of 15 amino acids. Per germline, CDR1 SGHDN and CDR2 FVKESK. Trimming cost V 1 base and J 4 bases; bases outside gene matches: 2. CDR3 amino acids: CASSQAGTGGYGYTF. The CDR3 DNA reads TGTGCCAGCAGCCAAGCCGGGACAGGGGGCTATGGCTACACCTTC.

The chain is built from TRBV5-1 and TRBJ2-3; TRBD2 is a possible D gene (5 bases). Trimming left V 4 bases short and J 5 bases short, with 14 bases between. Germline V gene data show CDR1 as SGHRS and CDR2 as YFSETQ. CDR3 length equals 14 residues. The CDR3 DNA reads TGCGCCAGCAGCCCACGCGGAGCGGAAGATACGCAGTATTTT. Amino acids: CASSPRGAEDTQYF.

The chain is built from TRBV4-1 and TRBJ2-7; TRBD2 matches 7 bases. V trimming: 0 bases; J trimming: 0 bases; junction bases outside the gene matches: 5. Germline values: CDR1 MGHRA, CDR2 YSYEKL. The CDR3 has 16 amino acids. CDR3 loop: CASSQDLAGISYEQYF. CDR3 coding DNA: TGCGCCAGCAGCCAAGATTTAGCGGGTATCTCCTACGAGCAGTACTTC.

The V gene is TRBV6-2 or TRBV6-3, the J gene TRBJ1-1, with D unresolved. CDR1 is MNHEY, CDR2 SVGEGT, per germline. CDR3 length equals 16 residues. Trimming pared 6 bases from V and 2 bases from J, leaving 19 bases between. CDR3 sequence: CASSPYTGSVNTEAFF. The CDR3 region has the DNA TGTGCCAGCAGCCCATATACCGGGTCCGTAAACACTGAAGCTTTCTTT.

This sequence joins TRBV7-2 and TRBJ1-2; perhaps TRBD1 as D (5 bases). CDR1 SGHTA and CDR2 FQGNSA come from the germline V gene. CDR3 size: 14 residues. Trimming removed 5 bases from V and 14 bases from J, with 24 bases in between. As DNA, the CDR3 is TGTGCCAGCAGCCTCGACGGGGGGTTACGGCGTCGGACCTTC. Translated: CASSLDGGLRRRTF. Looking up the rest from reference TRBV7-2 and TRBJ1-2 gives the full variable domain: GAGVSQSPSNKVTEKGKDVELRCDPISGHTALYWYRQSLGQGLEFLIYFQGNSAPDKSGLPSDRFSAERTGGSVSTLTIQRTQQEDSAVYLCASSLDGGLRRRTFGSGTRLTVV.